This T cell receptor beta chain comes out of a study of blood T cell repertoires in COVID-19. As for the study in general: Material from acute and convalescent COVID-19 was sourced from the United States, Italy and Spain.

In the original analysis: Amplification with reference gene primers provided the estimates of nucleated cell counts. Sequencing was performed with immunoSEQ multiplex PCR; in TCRdb, only in-frame clones are kept and a portion is missing. The DNA gave D and trimming, while V, J and clone size come from that table. This table has about 140,000 clones, around 90% appearing once. Between the trimmed V and J ends, which lost 4 bases and 4 bases, there was a span of 11 bases. CDR3 length: 14 amino acids. Germline-derived CDR1 and CDR2 are MNHEY and SVGAGI. The sequenced sample consisted of peripheral blood. This chain connects TRBV6-5 to TRBJ1-3; D remains ambiguous. This clonotype originated in an elderly woman with acute or convalescent COVID-19. The CDR3 spells CASSSGETGNTIYF. DNA for the CDR3: TGTGCCAGCAGTTCCGGGGAGACGGGAAACACCATATATTTT.